The rows below give T cell receptor beta chains drawn from one sample of a study of T cells after posttransplantation cyclophosphamide. The repertoire was sequenced with immunoSEQ multiplex PCR; TCRdb's copy has only in-frame clones and lacks some. The record shows tens of thousands of clones for this sample, with no singletons present. Input material: PBMCs. The receptors were gathered from a middle-aged man in good health, CMV-negative, and a related stem cell transplant donor. The CDR3 runs from the conserved cysteine through the conserved F or W. The D gene is left open where the match is weak. Rows may omit the clone size; those that give it use once, few, many or a size class.

TRBV11-1	TRBJ2-2	many	NA	TGTGCCAGCAGCGGGGTGGGGGCCAACACCGGGGAGCTGTTTTTT	CASSGVGANTGELFF
TRBV19	TRBJ2-1	many	NA	TGTGCCAGTAGTGTAGGGCTCGAATCCAATGAGCAGTTCTTC	CASSVGLESNEQFF
TRBV5-4	TRBJ2-3	many	TRBD2	TGTGCCAGCAGCTTCCGACTAGCGGCTAGCACAGATACGCAGTATTTT	CASSFRLAASTDTQYF
TRBV30	TRBJ1-1	many	TRBD1	TGTGCCTGGAGCCAGCCCCAGGGGGTGAACACTGAAGCTTTCTTT	CAWSQPQGVNTEAFF
TRBV10-3	TRBJ2-7	many	NA	TGTGCCATCAGTGAAAATTGGCTAGCGTCGCACGAGCAGTACTTC	CAISENWLASHEQYF
TRBV6-5	TRBJ2-1	many	TRBD2	TGTGCCAGCAGCCCAACTAGCGGGACCTACAATGAGCAGTTCTTC	CASSPTSGTYNEQFF
TRBV11-3	TRBJ2-5	many	TRBD2	TGTGCCAGCAGCTTGGGGGGAGGGCCTGAATACCAAGAGACCCAGTACTTC	CASSLGGGPEYQETQYF
TRBV4-3	TRBJ2-1	many	TRBD2	TGCGCCAGCAGCCTGAGCGGGAGGTGGTCCGAGCAGTTCTTC	CASSLSGRWSEQFF
TRBV9	TRBJ2-5	many	TRBD2	TGTGCCAGCAGCGTAGCGGGAGGGCTCCGGGAGACCCAGTACTTC	CASSVAGGLRETQYF
TRBV9	TRBJ2-5	many	NA	TGTGCCAGCAGCGTAGGCCTATCGGGAGAGACCCAGTACTTC	CASSVGLSGETQYF
TRBV21-1	TRBJ2-2	many	NA	TGTGCCAGCAGGAGAGGGACAGGGGGCACCGGGGAGCTGTTTTTT	CASRRGTGGTGELFF
TRBV5-8	TRBJ2-1	many	TRBD2	TGTGCCAGCAGCTCACTAGCGGGTTCCTACAATGAGCAGTTCTTC	CASSSLAGSYNEQFF
TRBV6-1	TRBJ2-2	many	TRBD2	TGTGCCACCATTCGACTAGCGGGGACGGGGGAGCTGTTTTTT	CATIRLAGTGELFF
TRBV6-4	TRBJ2-3	many	NA	TGTGCCAGCAGTGACCAACAGGGTGAGACGCAGTATTTT	CASSDQQGETQYF
TRBV29-1	TRBJ1-2	many	TRBD1	TGCAGCGTCCTGAAAAATCAAGACAGGGGTGGCTACACCTTC	CSVLKNQDRGGYTF
TRBV29-1	TRBJ1-1	many	NA	TGCAGCGCCTCAAAAAGAACCGGGACACAGGGCACTGAAGCTTTCTTT	CSASKRTGTQGTEAFF
TRBV7-9	TRBJ2-1	many	TRBD1	TGTGCCAGCAGCCCAACAGGGGGCGGTGAGCAGTTCTTC	CASSPTGGGEQFF
TRBV11-2	TRBJ2-7	many	TRBD1	TGTGCCAGCAGCATAGGGACAGGATCCTACGAGCAGTACTTC	CASSIGTGSYEQYF
TRBV7-9	TRBJ1-5	many	TRBD1	TGTGCCAGCAACTCGGGACAGGGGGAGCCCCAGCATTTT	CASNSGQGEPQHF
TRBV27	TRBJ2-1	many	NA	TGTGCCAGCAGTTGGTCGGCCTACAATGAGCAGTTCTTC	CASSWSAYNEQFF
TRBV10-3	TRBJ2-1	many	TRBD1	TGTGCCATCAGTGAGTGGACAGGGGACAATGAGCAGTTCTTC	CAISEWTGDNEQFF
TRBV27	TRBJ2-3	many	TRBD2	TGTGCCAGCAGGAACTACCCCGGACTAGCTGGCGATACGCAGTATTTT	CASRNYPGLAGDTQYF
TRBV6-6	TRBJ1-5	many	TRBD1	TGTGCCAGCAGTTACTTGGGACAGTTCAATCAGCCCCAGCATTTT	CASSYLGQFNQPQHF
TRBV27	TRBJ2-1	many	NA	TGTGCCAGCAGTTTTGGACTAACCCAACTCAATGAGCAGTTCTTC	CASSFGLTQLNEQFF
TRBV6-5	TRBJ1-1	few	NA	TGTGCCAGCAGTTACCCCCGTGAACTTAACACTGAAGCTTTCTTT	CASSYPRELNTEAFF
TRBV14	TRBJ2-7	many	NA	TGTGCCAGCAGCCAAGAGTCAACGACGGGATCCTACGAGCAGTACTTC	CASSQESTTGSYEQYF
TRBV15	TRBJ2-3	many	TRBD2	TGTGCCACCAGCAGAGATTTGTGGGAGGGCCCAACAGATACGCAGTATTTT	CATSRDLWEGPTDTQYF
TRBV7-9	TRBJ2-2	many	NA	TGTGCCAGCAGCCCTATCCTTTTTTGGGAGCTGTTTTTT	CASSPILFWELFF
TRBV28	TRBJ2-2	many	TRBD1	TGTGCCAGCAGTTTGACAGGGGCCGTCGGGGAGCTGTTTTTT	CASSLTGAVGELFF
TRBV29-1	TRBJ2-1	many	TRBD2	TGCAGCGTCCCACCTAGCGGGAGATTGTCCTACAATGAGCAGTTCTTC	CSVPPSGRLSYNEQFF
TRBV30	TRBJ1-1	many	NA	TGTGCCTGGAGTGTAAGGGGCTATAACACTGAAGCTTTCTTT	CAWSVRGYNTEAFF
TRBV28	TRBJ2-5	many	NA	TGTGCCAGCAGTACTCCGTCAGGGCCCCAAGAGACCCAGTACTTC	CASSTPSGPQETQYF
TRBV15	TRBJ2-1	many	TRBD2	TGTGCCACCAGCACCGGGGAGCGGGAGTTCAATGAGCAGTTCTTC	CATSTGEREFNEQFF
TRBV5-1	TRBJ2-5	many	TRBD2	TGCGCCAGCAGCTTCTCCTCTAGCGGGAGGGAAATGTACCAAGAGACCCAGTACTTC	CASSFSSSGREMYQETQYF
TRBV10-2	TRBJ1-1	many	NA	TGCGCCAGCGTAAACACAGGGTACGCTTTCTTT	CASVNTGYAFF
TRBV7-2	TRBJ1-1	many	NA	TGTGCCAGCAGTCTAATAGGGGTCGCTGAAGCTTTCTTT	CASSLIGVAEAFF
TRBV18	TRBJ2-1	many	NA	TGTGCCAGCTCTCGCATAAGCCAGGGGGAGCAGTTCTTC	CASSRISQGEQFF
TRBV6-4	TRBJ2-2	many	TRBD1	TGTGCCAGCAGCTTAACCGGGACAGGGGGCGAAGGGGAGCTGTTTTTT	CASSLTGTGGEGELFF
TRBV15	TRBJ2-7	many	NA	TGTGCCACCAGCAGAGCGAGGAGCCCGAGTAACGAGCAGTACTTC	CATSRARSPSNEQYF
TRBV18	TRBJ1-2	many	NA	TGTGCCAGCTCACCTCAGAGGACCCCGGGGGGCTACACCTTC	CASSPQRTPGGYTF
TRBV11-2	TRBJ2-7	many	TRBD1	TGTGCCAGCAGCTGGGACAGGTCCTACGAGCAGTACTTC	CASSWDRSYEQYF
TRBV2	TRBJ1-2	many	TRBD1	TGTGCCAGCAGGGAGCAACAGGGGTATGGCTACACCTTC	CASREQQGYGYTF
TRBV27	TRBJ2-7	many	TRBD1	TGTGCCAGCAGCCCGGACAGGGCCAACGAGCAGTACTTC	CASSPDRANEQYF
TRBV9	TRBJ2-1	many	TRBD2	TGTGCCAGCAGCCTTGACCTTACAGGGCTAGCGGGAGGTCGAGCCTACAATGAGCAGTTCTTC	CASSLDLTGLAGGRAYNEQFF
TRBV27	TRBJ2-1	many	TRBD2	TGTGCCAGCACTCGCGGGGGCTCCTACAATGAGCAGTTCTTC	CASTRGGSYNEQFF
TRBV7-2	TRBJ2-3	many	TRBD2	TGTGCCAGCAGCCCATACAGCGGGAGCTTTACCGATACGCAGTATTTT	CASSPYSGSFTDTQYF
TRBV9	TRBJ1-1	many	NA	TGTGCCAGCAGCCCTAATAGGGGCTGGGGCACTGAAGCTTTCTTT	CASSPNRGWGTEAFF
TRBV2	TRBJ1-6	NA	TRBD1	TGTGCCAGCAACCCCGGACAGGGGTATAATTCACCCCTCCACTTT	CASNPGQGYNSPLHF
TRBV27	TRBJ2-2	many	TRBD2	TGTGCCAGCACCCCGGGGGGGGGAGTAAATACCGGGGAGCTGTTTTTT	CASTPGGGVNTGELFF
TRBV5-1	TRBJ1-2	many	NA	TGCGCCAGCAGCACAAGACAGGACCTATCTGGCTACACCTTC	CASSTRQDLSGYTF
TRBV5-1	TRBJ2-6	many	TRBD2	TGCGCCAGCAGCGAGCTAGCGGGGACCTCTGGGGCCAACGTCCTGACTTTC	CASSELAGTSGANVLTF
TRBV11-2	TRBJ2-3	many	NA	TGTGCCAGCAGCCCTTGGGCACGAGATACGCAGTATTTT	CASSPWARDTQYF
TRBV9	TRBJ2-2	many	TRBD2	TGTGCCAGCAGCGGACTAGCGAGTAACACCGGGGAGCTGTTTTTT	CASSGLASNTGELFF
TRBV28	TRBJ2-7	many	TRBD1	TGTGCCAGCAGTTTCTCGGGACAGGGGTACGAGCAGTACTTC	CASSFSGQGYEQYF
TRBV5-1	TRBJ1-1	many	NA	TGCGCCAGCAGCTTGGCCGAGGGGAACACTGAAGCTTTCTTT	CASSLAEGNTEAFF
TRBV7-8	TRBJ2-2	many	TRBD2	TGTGCCAGCAGCTTAACTAGCGGGACGAACACCGGGGAGCTGTTTTTT	CASSLTSGTNTGELFF
TRBV6-6	TRBJ1-2	many	TRBD1	TGTGCCACACAGGGGAATTATGGCTACACCTTC	CATQGNYGYTF
TRBV5-4	TRBJ1-2	many	TRBD1	TGTGCCAGCAATCGAGGGGGCAGTTATGGCTACACCTTC	CASNRGGSYGYTF
TRBV6-1	TRBJ2-7	NA	NA	TGTGCCAGCAGTCCCTTATCCGAGCAGTACTTC	CASSPLSEQYF